The clone carrying this TCR beta chain was seen just once. This sample stems from a study of blood T cell repertoires in COVID-19. Turning to the study itself: From the United States, Italy and Spain came samples of acute and convalescent COVID-19.

Per the authors' pipeline: Using reference gene primer amplification, nucleated cell counts were estimated. TCRdb keeps only in-frame clones here, not all; method: immunoSEQ multiplex PCR. For V, J and clone size, that table is used; D and trimming come from the DNA. The top ten clones hold roughly 9.2% of a sample with roughly 150,000 clones, around four fifths of them seen once. The receptor comes from a woman of 80 years or more with active or convalescent COVID-19. Sequences were obtained from peripheral blood.

DNA for the CDR3: TGTGCCAGCAGCCCGCTACAGGGGATCTACGAGCAGTACTTC. Protein product: CASSPLQGIYEQYF. J is TRBJ2-7 and V is TRBV5-8; TRBD1 matches at 7 bases. The germline V gene has CDR1 SGHTS and CDR2 YDEGEE. Trimming at V came to 4 bases and at J to 3 bases, leaving 7 bases not matched to a gene. The CDR3 has 14 residues.